The T cell receptor beta chain described here comes from a study of vaccination and CD4 T cells after COVID-19. Study-wide context: Investigators stimulated cells with overlapping spike peptides drawn from SARS-CoV-2, HCoV-NL63, HCoV-OC43 and HCoV-229E.

The study sequenced cultured CD4+ T cell DNA using the Oncomine TCR Beta short-read assay. Genomic DNA was extracted from cultured CD4+ T cells. TCRdb recomputed calls from the PCR reads with MiXCR, one row per CDR3 protein. Seen here are 15,000 or so distinct CDR3 sequences, approximately 50% observed once, and the top ten hold 15% to 20%. This clonotype appeared a few times. Its matching antigen is unknown. Sample treatment: roughly 10-day PBMC culture with coronavirus spike peptide pools or control peptides (ViraFEST assay). Alongside about 10 IU/ml IL-2 and around 10 ug/ml peptide pools, PBMCs were cultured at roughly 2 million per well. The germline CDR1 and CDR2 sequences are MNHNS and SASEGT. V lost 5 bases and J 1 base, leaving 8 bases between the germline ends. The CDR3 is 13 residues long.

The clonotype was recovered from a human donor who had recovered from COVID-19. The genes are TRBV6-1 and TRBJ1-1; D is ambiguous. Specimen: CD4+ T cells from blood, cultured in vitro. In DNA form, the CDR3 reads TGTGCCAGCAGTCAATCCGGGAACACTGAAGCTTTCTTT. This sequence encodes CASSQSGNTEAFF.